What follows describes a single TCR beta chain. The antigen is undetermined. The entry originates in a study of cytomegalovirus exposure and HLA in healthy donors. Broader study findings: A later examination showed that TCR association rates differed by HLA locus, with DRB1 most and HLA-C fewest.

The CDR3 spans 15 residues. CDR1 SGHTA and CDR2 FQGNSA come from the germline V gene. V lost 5 bases to trimming and J lost 4 bases, with 15 bases between them. Both 60 Vbeta primers and 13 Jbeta primers went into the PCR. Method: immunoSEQ multiplex PCR; TCRdb's copy keeps in-frame clones and lacks some. This table has under 170,000 clones, roughly 63% appearing once. The chain carries TRBV7-2 and TRBJ2-1; perhaps TRBD2 as D (5 bases). The sequence derives from a woman in her sixties or seventies in good health and CMV-seropositive. Sequencing was carried out using PBMCs. The CDR3 sequence: CASSPFRESYNEQFF. The CDR3 region has the DNA TGTGCCAGCAGCCCATTCCGGGAATCTTACAATGAGCAGTTCTTC.